This record concerns one TCR beta chain sequence. Its antigen has not been determined. Base qualities are not at hand, and no much larger clone is one base apart. This specimen belongs to a study of Ad26.COV2.S vaccination and SARS-CoV-2 variants (dated by TCRdb to about 2021). For the wider study: TCRbeta repertoire sequencing was used to assess the specificity and breadth of SARS-CoV-2-reactive T cell receptors after Ad26.COV2.S vaccination. The TCR-sequenced set comprised approximately 30 samples: around 20 Ad26.COV2.S vaccine recipients, 5 placebo recipients and 8 SARS-CoV-2 convalescent individuals. The paper as a whole reports these results and caveats: After vaccination, spike-specific CD8+ and CD4+ T cell responses were reported to show substantial breadth. Ad26.COV2.S recipients had higher spike-specific TCR breadth than placebo recipients (P = 0.0014). Comparable non-spike TCR breadth was observed between vaccine and placebo recipients, consistent with only spike being contained in the vaccine. According to the authors, total T cell responses may have been underestimated by the TCR breadth and depth analyses.

The sample's time point label, in plain terms: individuals recovered from natural SARS-CoV-2 infection. V loses 5 bases at its end and J loses 2 bases; junction bases beyond the gene matches: 11. The CDR3 measures 18 amino acids from cysteine to phenylalanine. The kept DNA is CDR3 alone, 54 bases in frame from the first base. CDR1 and CDR2 are read off the germline V gene (reference sequence) as SEHNR and FQNEAQ. The immunoSEQ Assay was used to sequence TCRbeta CDR3 regions. After extraction, genomic DNA underwent amplification by bias-controlled multiplex PCR, followed by high-throughput sequencing. Under the source paper's analysis protocol: To quantify the absolute abundance of each unique TCRbeta CDR3 region, sequences were collapsed and filtered. T cell fraction was estimated by normalizing TCRbeta template counts to usable DNA, with usable DNA measured through amplification of reference genes found in all nucleated cells. Repertoire TCRs were annotated as SARS-CoV-2-specific when V gene, CDR3 amino acid sequence and J gene were exactly matched to a known reactive TCR set. The reference SARS-CoV-2 TCR set was derived from MIRA and filtered for enrichment in COVID-19-positive ImmuneCODE repertoires, a step that removed public or cross-reactive TCRs. Based on the MIRA antigens, annotated TCRs were further analysed at the level of specific ORF or position within ORF. Breadth was defined as annotated unique rearrangements over total unique productive rearrangements; depth was the summed frequency of those rearrangements. Two-sided Wilcoxon rank-sum tests were used to compare TCR breadth between groups. TCRdb took over this immuneACCESS table, retaining in-frame rearrangements with V and J assigned. Such tables are incomplete; in checked studies, under half of the missing clones stem from an unresolved V gene, and the remainder is unexplained. The V and J calls and clone size were taken over from that table, and D and trimming were inferred from the DNA. The sample table shows 150,000 to 200,000 clones, and around nine tenths are seen once. About 5.9% of the sample goes to the ten largest clones.

The chain was built from TRBV7-9 and TRBJ1-4, with TRBD1 matching 10 junction bases. This specimen consisted of peripheral blood, obtained after recovery from COVID-19. The source is a human donor who had recovered from COVID-19. At the DNA level, the sequence is TGTGCCAGCAGCCCCGCCCCGGGACAGGGGTCGACTAATGAAAAACTGTTTTTT. Translated, this is CASSPAPGQGSTNEKLFF.